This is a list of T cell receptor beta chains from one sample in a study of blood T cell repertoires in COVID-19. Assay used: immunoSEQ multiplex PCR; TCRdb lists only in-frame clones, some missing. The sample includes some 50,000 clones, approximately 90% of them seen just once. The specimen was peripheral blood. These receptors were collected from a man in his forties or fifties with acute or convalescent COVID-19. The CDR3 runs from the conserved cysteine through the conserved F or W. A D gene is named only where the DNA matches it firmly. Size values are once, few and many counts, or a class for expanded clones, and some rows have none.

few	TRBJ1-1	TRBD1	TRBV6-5	CASGQTGQRTEAFF	TGTGCCAGTGGACAGACAGGGCAGCGGACTGAAGCTTTCTTT
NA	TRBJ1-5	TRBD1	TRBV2	CASSGDRTVQPQHF	TGTGCCAGCAGTGGGGACAGAACAGTGCAGCCCCAGCATTTT
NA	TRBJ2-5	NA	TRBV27	CASSLWGGQETQYF	TGTGCCAGCAGTTTATGGGGAGGCCAAGAGACCCAGTACTTC
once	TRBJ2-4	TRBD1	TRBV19	CASTEQGVTKNIQYF	TGTGCCAGTACGGAACAGGGGGTAACCAAAAACATTCAGTACTTC
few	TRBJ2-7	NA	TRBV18	CASSPNLQGPEQYF	TGTGCCAGCTCACCGAACCTACAGGGTCCCGAGCAGTACTTC
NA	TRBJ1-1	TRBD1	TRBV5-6	CASSLPGTAGEEAFF	TGTGCCAGCAGCTTGCCCGGGACAGCAGGAGAAGAAGCTTTCTTT
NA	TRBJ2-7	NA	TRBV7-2	CASSLGAGNSYEQYF	TGTGCCAGCAGCTTAGGTGCAGGGAACTCCTACGAGCAGTACTTC
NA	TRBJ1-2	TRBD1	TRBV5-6	CASKPQWTGGYGYTF	TGTGCCAGCAAGCCACAATGGACAGGGGGCTATGGCTACACCTTC
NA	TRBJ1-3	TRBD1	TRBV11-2	CASSLEGRGTSGNTIYF	TGTGCCAGCAGCTTAGAAGGCAGGGGGACATCTGGAAACACCATATATTTT
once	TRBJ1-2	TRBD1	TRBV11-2	CASSLVDRGGGYTF	TGTGCCAGCAGCTTAGTCGACAGGGGTGGTGGCTACACCTTC
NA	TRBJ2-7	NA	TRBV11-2	CASSLETSRGEQYF	TGTGCCAGCAGCTTAGAAACTAGCAGAGGGGAGCAGTACTTC
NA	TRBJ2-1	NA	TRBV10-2	CASIDRGVHNEQFF	TGCGCCAGCATCGACCGAGGTGTACACAATGAGCAGTTCTTC
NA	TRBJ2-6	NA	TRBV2	CASTSDRRLWAF	TGTGCCAGCACCTCCGATAGGAGACTCTGGGCTTTC
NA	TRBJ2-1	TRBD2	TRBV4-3	CASSQDSGTSGYNEQFF	TGCGCCAGCAGCCAAGATAGTGGGACTAGCGGGTACAATGAGCAGTTCTTC
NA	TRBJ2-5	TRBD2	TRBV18	CASSTGLATETQYF	TGTGCCAGCTCAACAGGACTAGCCACCGAGACCCAGTACTTC
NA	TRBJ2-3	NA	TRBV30	CAWSGQFDTQYF	TGTGCCTGGAGTGGACAGTTCGATACGCAGTATTTT
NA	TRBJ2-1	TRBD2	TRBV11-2	CASSVRFSGNSYNEQFF	TGTGCCAGCAGCGTCAGATTTAGCGGGAACTCCTACAATGAGCAGTTCTTC
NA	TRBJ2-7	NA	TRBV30	CAWSPPGAGLSSYEQYF	TGTGCCTGGAGTCCCCCCGGAGCGGGCCTTAGCTCCTACGAGCAGTACTTC
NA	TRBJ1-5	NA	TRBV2	CASRWSGSNQPQHF	TGTGCCAGCAGGTGGTCCGGTAGCAATCAGCCCCAGCATTTT
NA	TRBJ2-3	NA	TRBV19	CASRNSGYTDTQYF	TGTGCCAGTAGAAATAGCGGCTACACAGATACGCAGTATTTT
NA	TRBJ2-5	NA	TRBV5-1	CASSAEELSKTQYF	TGCGCCAGCAGCGCGGAGGAGTTAAGTAAGACCCAGTACTTC
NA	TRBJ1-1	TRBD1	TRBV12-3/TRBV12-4	CASSFGQGPRAFF	TGTGCCAGCAGTTTCGGACAGGGACCCCGCGCTTTCTTT
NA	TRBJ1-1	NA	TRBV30	CAWKVQTVTEAFF	TGTGCCTGGAAAGTACAGACGGTCACTGAAGCTTTCTTT
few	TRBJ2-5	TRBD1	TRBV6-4	CASSDGTGGQETQYF	TGTGCCAGCAGTGACGGGACAGGGGGCCAAGAGACCCAGTACTTC
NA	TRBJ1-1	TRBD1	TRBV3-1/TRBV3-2	CASRDRGNTEAFF	TGTGCCAGCAGGGACAGGGGGAACACTGAAGCTTTCTTT
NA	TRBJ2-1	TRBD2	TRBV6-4	CASSDSNSPSGSDEQFF	TGTGCCAGCAGTGACTCTAATTCCCCTAGCGGGAGCGATGAGCAGTTCTTC
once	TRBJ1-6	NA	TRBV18	CASSPARSGVNSPLHF	TGTGCCAGCTCACCAGCCAGGTCGGGGGTAAATTCACCCCTCCACTTT
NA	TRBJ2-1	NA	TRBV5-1	CASSLSGVPSEQFF	TGCGCCAGCAGCTTGTCAGGGGTTCCCAGTGAGCAGTTCTTC
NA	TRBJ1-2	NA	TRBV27	CASSPRQSYGYTF	TGTGCCAGCAGTCCCCGACAGAGCTATGGCTACACCTTC
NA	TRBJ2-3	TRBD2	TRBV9	CASSVAGGVVVTDTQYF	TGTGCCAGCAGCGTAGCGGGGGGGGTTGTTGTCACAGATACGCAGTATTTT
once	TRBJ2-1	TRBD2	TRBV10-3	CAISGASGFYNEQFF	TGTGCCATCAGTGGGGCTAGCGGCTTCTACAATGAGCAGTTCTTC
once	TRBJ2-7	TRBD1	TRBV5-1	CASSEKGQTYEQYF	TGCGCCAGCAGCGAAAAGGGACAGACCTACGAGCAGTACTTC
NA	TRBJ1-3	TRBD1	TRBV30	CAWSIPGGLSGNTIYF	TGTGCCTGGAGTATTCCAGGGGGCCTCTCTGGAAACACCATATATTTT
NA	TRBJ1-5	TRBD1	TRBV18	CASSSTGLNQPQHF	TGTGCCAGCTCTTCGACAGGGTTAAATCAGCCCCAGCATTTT
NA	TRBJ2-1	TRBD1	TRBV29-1	CSVTGTGASYNEQFF	TGCAGCGTCACCGGGACAGGGGCCTCCTACAATGAGCAGTTCTTC
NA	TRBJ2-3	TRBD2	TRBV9	CASSPLIAGTSDTQYF	TGTGCCAGCAGCCCCCTGATAGCGGGGACCTCAGATACGCAGTATTTT
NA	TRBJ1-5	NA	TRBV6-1	CASSEMYEQPQHF	TGTGCCAGCAGTGAAATGTATGAGCAGCCCCAGCATTTT
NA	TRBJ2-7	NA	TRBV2	CASSETSQGTATQYF	TGTGCCAGCAGTGAAACCTCGCAGGGGACGGCTACGCAGTACTTC
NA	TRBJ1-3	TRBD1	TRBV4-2	CASSRGQPNSGNTIYF	TGTGCCAGCAGCCGGGGACAGCCAAACTCTGGAAACACCATATATTTT
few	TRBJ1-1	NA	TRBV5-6	CASSSTPQTGNTEAFF	TGTGCCAGCAGCTCTACCCCCCAGACGGGGAACACTGAAGCTTTCTTT
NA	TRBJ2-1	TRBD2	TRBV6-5	CASSYRLAGAYNEQFF	TGTGCCAGCAGTTATCGGCTAGCGGGAGCGTACAATGAGCAGTTCTTC
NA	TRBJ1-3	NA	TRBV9	CASSVTGLAGNTIYF	TGTGCCAGCAGCGTAACAGGGTTGGCTGGAAACACCATATATTTT
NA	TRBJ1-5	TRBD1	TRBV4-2	CASSQAATGVNQPQHF	TGTGCCAGCAGCCAAGCTGCCACAGGGGTCAATCAGCCCCAGCATTTT